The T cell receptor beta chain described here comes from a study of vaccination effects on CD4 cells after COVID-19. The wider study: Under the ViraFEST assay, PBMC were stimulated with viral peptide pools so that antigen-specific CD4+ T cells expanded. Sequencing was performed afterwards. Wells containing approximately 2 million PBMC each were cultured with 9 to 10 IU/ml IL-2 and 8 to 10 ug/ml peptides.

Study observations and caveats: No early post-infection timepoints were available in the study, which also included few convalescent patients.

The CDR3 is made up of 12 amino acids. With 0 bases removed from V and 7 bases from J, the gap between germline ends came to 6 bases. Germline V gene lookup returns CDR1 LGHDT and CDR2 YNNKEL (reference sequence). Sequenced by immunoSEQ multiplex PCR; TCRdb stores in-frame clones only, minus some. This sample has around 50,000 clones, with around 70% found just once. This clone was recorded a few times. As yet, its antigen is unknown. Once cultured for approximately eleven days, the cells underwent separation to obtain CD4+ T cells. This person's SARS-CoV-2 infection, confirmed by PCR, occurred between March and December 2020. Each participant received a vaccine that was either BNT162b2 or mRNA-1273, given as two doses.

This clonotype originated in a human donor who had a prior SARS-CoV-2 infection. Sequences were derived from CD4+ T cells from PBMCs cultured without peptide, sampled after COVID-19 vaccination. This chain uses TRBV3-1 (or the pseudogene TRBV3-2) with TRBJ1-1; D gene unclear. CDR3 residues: CASSQDRNEAFF. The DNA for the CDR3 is TGTGCCAGCAGCCAAGATAGGAATGAAGCTTTCTTT.